What follows are 9 T cell receptor beta chains derived from one specimen sequenced in a study of cytomegalovirus exposure and HLA in healthy donors. Vbeta (60) and Jbeta (13) primers were used in the PCR. Libraries were prepared by immunoSEQ multiplex PCR; TCRdb keeps only in-frame clonotypes and omits some of them. Of around 150,000 clones in the sample, approximately 79% were seen once. The material sequenced was PBMCs. The receptors originated from a woman aged 50 to 65 in good health and CMV-seropositive.

The rearrangement uses TRBV2 and TRBJ2-2; possibly TRBD2 for D (6 bases). V was trimmed by 8 bases and J by 7 bases, leaving 17 bases between them. The germline gives CDR1 SNHLY, CDR2 FYNNEI. The CDR3 spans 14 residues. The CDR3 bases are TGTGCCAGCGGGGGACTGAGCGAGGGCGGGGAGCTGTTTTTT. Amino acid sequence: CASGGLSEGGELFF. Full variable domain (rest looked up from reference TRBV2 and TRBJ2-2): EPEVTQTPSHQVTQMGQEVILRCVPISNHLYFYWYRQILGQKVEFLVSFYNNEISEKSEIFDDQFSVERPDGSNFTLKIRSTKLEDSAMYFCASGGLSEGGELFFGEGSRLTVL.

This clone was recorded once. The CDR3 region has the DNA TGTGCCAGCAGTTCACAGGGGGGCAAAAACATTCAGTACTTC. Its translation: CASSSQGGKNIQYF. The rearrangement uses TRBV2 and TRBJ2-4, with 8 positions matching TRBD1. Germline V gives CDR1 SNHLY, CDR2 FYNNEI. The CDR3 is 14 residues long. Trimming cost V 5 bases and J 3 bases; bases outside gene matches: 3.

This rearrangement joins TRBV15 to TRBJ2-5; 7 bases map to TRBD1. The CDR3 sequence is 14 residues long. CDR1 is LNHNV, CDR2 YYDKDF, per germline (reference sequence). J gave up 1 base and V 6 bases, and 5 bases lay outside the gene matches. CDR3 DNA sequence: TGTGCCACCAGGGAAACAGGGGCCCAAGAGACCCAGTACTTC. This translates into CATRETGAQETQYF. Together with reference TRBV15 and TRBJ2-5, the CDR3 gives the full variable domain: DAMVIQNPRYQVTQFGKPVTLSCSQTLNHNVMYWYQQKSSQAPKLLFHYYDKDFNNEADTPDNFQSRRPNTSFCFLDIRSPGLGDTAMYLCATRETGAQETQYFGPGTRLLVL.

In its sample, this clone was seen a few times. The gene calls are TRBV19 and TRBJ2-7, with 9 bases that match TRBD2. CDR3 length: 18 amino acids. J gave up 4 bases and V 3 bases, and 16 bases lay outside the gene matches. Germline V gives CDR1 LNHDA, CDR2 SQIVND (reference sequence). The CDR3 region has the DNA TGTGCCAGTAGTATCCCCCCACTCTGGGGACTAGCCTTTTACGAGCAGTACTTC. Translating it yields CASSIPPLWGLAFYEQYF.

The chain uses TRBV28 and TRBJ1-6; 11 bases map to TRBD1. The CDR3 consists of 18 residues. Per the germline V gene, CDR1 is MDHEN and CDR2 is SYDVKM. Losses at the gene ends were 5 bases for V and 1 base for J; bases not matched to a gene: 7. CDR3: CASSPGTGGTSYNSPLHF. In DNA, the CDR3 is TGTGCCAGCAGTCCCGGGACAGGGGGAACGTCCTATAATTCACCCCTCCACTTT.

The chain links TRBV25-1 to TRBJ2-7; tentative D call: TRBD2 (6 bases). There are 13 residues in the CDR3. Germline V gene sequence: CDR1 MGHDK, CDR2 SYGVNS. The ends were cut back, 7 bases at V and 5 bases at J, with 15 bases in the middle. The DNA of the CDR3 is TGTGCCAGCAAGGAGACGACTAGTCACGAGCAGTACTTC. Amino acids: CASKETTSHEQYF.

This clone was found a few times. The rearrangement joins TRBV4-3 to TRBJ2-2; a weak D match, TRBD1 (5 bases). CDR1 LGHNA and CDR2 YSLEER come from the germline V gene. The CDR3 runs to 16 residues. V gave up 0 bases and J gave up 7 bases, with 15 bases separating them. CDR3 nucleotides: TGCGCCAGCAGCCAAGAAGCTGGGGCCTGGGGCGGGGAGCTGTTTTTT. Its translation is CASSQEAGAWGGELFF.

About this clone: Other DNA sequences in this specimen translate into the identical CDR3. This rearrangement joins TRBV7-8 to TRBJ2-7; TRBD2 aligns across 11 bases. The CDR3 sequence is 15 residues long. V lost 5 bases and J lost 3; bases outside the gene matches: 6. Germline assignment: CDR1 SGHVS and CDR2 FQNEAQ. CDR3 region: CASSLVGTSGYEQYF. In DNA, the CDR3 is TGTGCCAGCAGCCTCGTTGGGACTAGCGGCTACGAGCAGTACTTC.

The genes are TRBV5-6 and TRBJ2-7, with D possibly TRBD2 on 6 matching bases. CDR3 size: 14 residues. V shed 2 bases and J shed 1 base, with 10 bases lying between them. Germline CDR1 SGHDT, CDR2 YYEEEE. The DNA for the CDR3 is TGTGCCAGCAGCTTCGATAGCGGATCCTACGAGCAGTACTTC. This gives the protein CASSFDSGSYEQYF.